The 20 T cell receptor beta chains listed next were all sequenced from one sample in a study of follicular helper T cells after annual influenza vaccination. The time point is: 2014-2015 season, pre-vaccination. The assay was immunoSEQ multiplex PCR, and TCRdb's table has in-frame clones only and misses some. The table includes some 8,200 clones, approximately 85% detected once. Source: CXCR5+ CD38- circulating T follicular helper cells from blood, taken on the day of influenza vaccination. The subset: circulating Tfh, non-naive CD4+CXCR5+PD-1+ (ICOS+CD38+ or ICOS-CD38-). Every receptor here comes from an adult who received the influenza vaccine.

This clone has a handful of counts. The V and J genes are TRBV7-6 and TRBJ2-6; D is ambiguous. CDR1 SGHVS and CDR2 FNYEAQ come from the germline V gene. Trimming stripped 5 bases from V and 4 bases from J, with 6 bases between. There are 13 residues in the CDR3. CDR3 region: CASSTVGANVLTF. CDR3 in DNA: TGTGCCAGCAGCACGGTGGGGGCCAACGTCCTGACTTTC. Combining the CDR3 with reference TRBV7-6 and TRBJ2-6 gives the whole variable domain GAGVSQSPRYKVTKRGQDVALRCDPISGHVSLYWYRQALGQGPEFLTYFNYEAQQDKSGLPNDRFSAERPEGSISTLTIQRTEQRDSAMYRCASSTVGANVLTFGAGSRLTVL.

The genes are TRBV5-5 and TRBJ1-5, with D perhaps matching TRBD1 (5 bases). The CDR3 has 15 amino acids. V gave up 4 bases and J gave up 6 bases, with 17 bases separating them. The germline V gene has CDR1 SGHKS and CDR2 YYEKEE (reference sequence). CDR3 amino acids: CASSPYGGLSQPQHF. In nucleotides, the CDR3 is TGTGCCAGCAGCCCATATGGGGGATTGAGTCAGCCCCAGCATTTT.

In its sample, this clone was seen a few times. The CDR3 region is CASRETGGGSPLHF. The CDR3 DNA is TGTGCCAGCAGAGAGACAGGGGGCGGTTCACCCCTCCACTTT. The chain combines TRBV28 with TRBJ1-6; TRBD1 agrees at 10 bases. V was clipped by 6 bases and J by 9 bases; unmatched bases: 5. Germline CDR1 reads MDHEN; CDR2 reads SYDVKM. This CDR3 has 14 amino acids. Full variable domain (rest looked up from reference TRBV28 and TRBJ1-6): DVKVTQSSRYLVKRTGEKVFLECVQDMDHENMFWYRQDPGLGLRLIYFSYDVKMKEKGDIPEGYSVSREKKERFSLILESASTNQTSMYLCASRETGGGSPLHFGNGTRLTVT.

V usage is TRBV7-3 and J usage is TRBJ1-1, with D possibly being TRBD1 (6 bases). V was shortened by 5 bases and J by 0 bases, with 13 bases between the two germline ends. The CDR3 sequence is 15 residues long. CDR1 and CDR2 (germline): SGHTA, FQGTGA. The CDR3 region has the DNA TGTGCCAGCAGCACGGGGACAACCATGAACACTGAAGCTTTCTTT. It specifies CASSTGTTMNTEAFF.

The chain carries TRBV7-9 and TRBJ2-7; a weak D match, TRBD1 (5 bases). Per the germline V gene, CDR1 is SEHNR and CDR2 is FQNEAQ (reference sequence). The V and J ends lost 6 bases and 3 bases respectively, with 9 bases between them. The CDR3 runs 12 residues. CDR3 nucleotides: TGTGCCAGCAGAGACAGTGGCTACGAGCAGTACTTC. Its translation is CASRDSGYEQYF.

The chain links TRBV6-6 to TRBJ1-4; D remains ambiguous. The CDR3 runs 10 residues. V lost 8 bases, J lost 7 bases, and 5 bases lay in between. Germline-derived CDR1 and CDR2 are MNHNY and SVGAGI (reference sequence). For the CDR3, the DNA is TGTGCCAGCCTAGGTGAAAAACTGTTTTTT. Amino acid sequence: CASLGEKLFF.

The V call is TRBV2, the J call TRBJ2-5, with TRBD1 matching over 7 bases. V lost 4 bases, J lost 5 bases, and 7 bases stayed unmatched. CDR1 and CDR2 from the germline V gene are SNHLY and FYNNEI. This CDR3 has 14 residues. CDR3 sequence reads: CASSAGTAGETQYF. The DNA of the CDR3 is TGTGCCAGCAGTGCCGGGACAGCTGGGGAGACCCAGTACTTC.

V and J are TRBV5-4 and TRBJ2-1; 9 bases fit TRBD2. From germline, CDR1 is SGHNT and CDR2 YYREEE (reference sequence). V lost 4 bases, J lost 9 bases, and 14 bases stayed unmatched. The CDR3 spans 16 residues. The CDR3, as DNA: TGTGCCAGCAGCACCGCGGGGGGGACCCGAGCCAGTGAGCAGTTCTTC. Residues: CASSTAGGTRASEQFF.

This chain links TRBV23-1 with TRBJ1-1; no clear D. TRBV23-1 falls under the ORF class, with uncertain function. Trimming shortened V by 0 bases and J by 1 base, and 12 bases separated the two germline ends. This CDR3 is 16 amino acids long. The DNA of the CDR3 is TGCGCCAGCAGTCAATCGTCAGGTTGGGGGAACACTGAAGCTTTCTTT. Translation gives CASSQSSGWGNTEAFF.

As DNA, the CDR3 is TGTGCCAGCAGTGCACAAGATAATAGCAATCAGCCCCAGCATTTT. Protein sequence: CASSAQDNSNQPQHF. The chain recombines TRBV6-1 with TRBJ1-5; D is unresolved. Trimming pared 4 bases from V and 0 bases from J, leaving 10 bases between. The CDR3 extends over 15 amino acids. Germline CDR1 reads MNHNS; CDR2 reads SASEGT.

The chain has TRBV6-5 and TRBJ2-5, with D hard to call. The CDR3 is made up of 13 amino acids. With 5 bases removed from V and 9 bases from J, the gap between germline ends came to 16 bases. Per germline, CDR1 MNHEY and CDR2 SVGAGI. The CDR3 protein is CASSLSFERAQYF. DNA of the CDR3: TGTGCCAGCAGTCTGTCCTTTGAACGGGCCCAGTACTTC.

CDR3 nucleotide sequence: TGTGCCAGCAGCTTAGAGACAGGGCATCAGCCCCAGCATTTT. It codes for CASSLETGHQPQHF. V gene TRBV7-2 combines with J gene TRBJ1-5; TRBD1 matches 7 bases. Trimming removed 1 base from V and 5 bases from J; junction bases left unmatched: 2. Germline V gene sequence: CDR1 SGHTA, CDR2 FQGNSA. The CDR3 has 14 residues.

The chain employs TRBV2 and TRBJ1-1; D may be TRBD1 (6 bases). Looked up from germline, CDR1 is SNHLY and CDR2 is FYNNEI. V lost 4 bases, J lost 5 bases, and 11 bases lay in between. The CDR3 runs to 13 residues. The CDR3 DNA sequence: TGTGCCAGCAGTGCTGGGGGCTGGACTGAAGCTTTCTTT. Its protein is CASSAGGWTEAFF.

This rearrangement joins TRBV7-2 to TRBJ1-5; 7 bases are shared with TRBD1. The CDR3 is made up of 15 amino acids. CDR1 is SGHTA, CDR2 FQGNSA, per germline. The junction had 5 bases not matched to a gene; V was cut back by 4 bases and J by 2 bases. CDR3 loop: CASSSTGQRNQPQHF. The CDR3 DNA reads TGTGCCAGCAGCTCCACGGGACAGCGCAATCAGCCCCAGCATTTT.

This clone was recorded only once. V gene TRBV28 combines with J gene TRBJ1-3, with 7 bases aligning to TRBD1. Germline V CDR1 and CDR2: MDHEN, SYDVKM. After removal of 6 bases from V and 2 bases from J, the junction contained 4 bases not matched to a gene. The CDR3 length is 14 residues. The CDR3 loop is CASRQQGPGNTIYF. In nucleotides, the CDR3 is TGTGCCAGCAGACAACAGGGGCCTGGAAACACCATATATTTT.

This clone was detected only a few times. The J gene is TRBJ2-2, the V gene TRBV2; D is possibly TRBD1 (6 bases). CDR3 length equals 14 residues. CDR1 is SNHLY, CDR2 FYNNEI, per germline. With 6 bases removed from V and 0 bases from J, the gap between germline ends came to 8 bases. The CDR3 spells CASRQGTNTGELFF. CDR3 coding DNA: TGTGCCAGCAGGCAGGGGACGAACACCGGGGAGCTGTTTTTT.

In DNA, the CDR3 is TGTGCCAGCAGCCTCGATGAATTTGGTGAGCAGTTCTTC. Protein product: CASSLDEFGEQFF. The chain joins TRBV5-8 to TRBJ2-1; D not resolved. The germline CDR1 and CDR2 sequences are SGHTS and YDEGEE. This CDR3 region has 13 residues. Trimming stripped 4 bases from V and 9 bases from J, with 14 bases between.

This sequence joins TRBV7-8 and TRBJ1-2, with 7 bases fitting TRBD1. The CDR3 has 13 amino acids. Germline CDR1 and CDR2: SGHVS and FQNEAQ. Trimming removed 4 bases from V and 5 bases from J; junction bases left unmatched: 4. The CDR3 DNA reads TGTGCCAGCAGCTACGGACAGGATTATGGCTACACCTTC. This encodes CASSYGQDYGYTF.

The rearrangement links TRBV19 to TRBJ1-1; D is perhaps TRBD1 (6 bases). The CDR3 runs to 13 residues. With 7 bases removed from V and 3 bases from J, the gap between germline ends came to 12 bases. Germline CDR1 and CDR2: LNHDA and SQIVND (reference sequence). In DNA, the CDR3 is TGTGCCAGTAAGGGGGACGGCCACACTGAAGCTTTCTTT. This encodes CASKGDGHTEAFF. The complete variable domain, with remaining parts taken from reference TRBV19 and TRBJ1-1, reads DGGITQSPKYLFRKEGQNVTLSCEQNLNHDAMYWYRQDPGQGLRLIYYSQIVNDFQKGDIAEGYSVSREKKESFPLTVTSAQKNPTAFYLCASKGDGHTEAFFGQGTRLTVV.

J is TRBJ2-3 and V is TRBV18; 9 bases are a match to TRBD1. CDR3 size: 19 residues. V shed 8 bases and J 2 bases; nucleotides not matched to a gene: 20. The V gene's germline CDR1 is KGHSH and CDR2 LQKENI. The CDR3 protein is CASTKLAPTGGEYTDTQYF. The CDR3 DNA sequence: TGTGCCAGCACCAAATTAGCTCCAACAGGGGGCGAATACACAGATACGCAGTATTTT.